The rows below give T cell receptor beta chains drawn from one sample of a study of shared T cell receptors in the human thymus. Profiled with immunoSEQ multiplex PCR; TCRdb holds only in-frame clones, not every one. The sample lists 640,000 or so clones, 87% seen once, with 0.0094% in the top ten. These same data were also listed under a study on human thymus T cells.

The sequenced material came from thymocytes. The source of these receptors is a boy in the first two years of life with a congenital heart defect. The CDR3 runs from the conserved cysteine through the conserved F or W. The D gene is left open where the match is weak. Clone size is stated in some rows and not others, as once, few, many or a class when expanded.

clone_size: -; cdr3_length: 14; j_call: TRBJ1-2; v_call: TRBV7-8; d_call: -; cdr3_nt: TGTGCCAGCAGCTTAGACAGGGAGGGTAGAGGCTACACCTTC; cdr3_aa: CASSLDREGRGYTF
clone_size: once; cdr3_length: 12; j_call: TRBJ1-2; v_call: TRBV6-5; d_call: -; cdr3_nt: TGTGCCAGCCGAGGGAAACATTGGGGCTACACCTTC; cdr3_aa: CASRGKHWGYTF
clone_size: -; cdr3_length: 14; j_call: TRBJ1-5; v_call: TRBV13; d_call: -; cdr3_nt: TGTGCCAGCAGCTCACAAGAGGACAATCAGCCCCAGCATTTT; cdr3_aa: CASSSQEDNQPQHF
clone_size: -; cdr3_length: 14; j_call: TRBJ2-7; v_call: TRBV9; d_call: TRBD1; cdr3_nt: TGTGCCAGCAGCCCGGGACAGGCTCGCTACGAGCAGTACTTC; cdr3_aa: CASSPGQARYEQYF
clone_size: -; cdr3_length: 14; j_call: TRBJ1-1; v_call: TRBV5-8; d_call: -; cdr3_nt: TGTGCCAGCAGCTTGGGTAGAGGGAACACTGAAGCTTTCTTT; cdr3_aa: CASSLGRGNTEAFF
clone_size: -; cdr3_length: 16; j_call: TRBJ2-3; v_call: TRBV19; d_call: TRBD1; cdr3_nt: TGTGCCAGTAGCCCCAGCCTACAGGGGGGAACAGATACGCAGTATTTT; cdr3_aa: CASSPSLQGGTDTQYF
clone_size: -; cdr3_length: 14; j_call: TRBJ1-1; v_call: TRBV30; d_call: -; cdr3_nt: TGTGCCTCACTTAGTGGACAGTTGAACACTGAAGCTTTCTTT; cdr3_aa: CASLSGQLNTEAFF
clone_size: -; cdr3_length: 14; j_call: TRBJ1-2; v_call: TRBV28; d_call: -; cdr3_nt: TGTGCCAGCAGTTTATCCTTGACAGCCTATGGCTACACCTTC; cdr3_aa: CASSLSLTAYGYTF
clone_size: -; cdr3_length: 14; j_call: TRBJ2-1; v_call: TRBV7-2; d_call: TRBD1; cdr3_nt: TGTGCCAGCAGCCCGGGACAGGGGTACAATGAGCAGTTCTTC; cdr3_aa: CASSPGQGYNEQFF
clone_size: few; cdr3_length: 16; j_call: TRBJ2-4; v_call: TRBV4-1; d_call: -; cdr3_nt: TGCGCCAGCAGCCAAGAAGAGAGGGCGATAGAAAACATTCAGTACTTC; cdr3_aa: CASSQEERAIENIQYF
clone_size: -; cdr3_length: 19; j_call: TRBJ2-2; v_call: TRBV14; d_call: TRBD1; cdr3_nt: TGTGCCAGCAGCCAAGCGCCTTTGAACAGGGGGCCCCTGGCCGGGGAGCTGTTTTTT; cdr3_aa: CASSQAPLNRGPLAGELFF
clone_size: -; cdr3_length: 18; j_call: TRBJ2-3; v_call: TRBV7-9; d_call: TRBD2; cdr3_nt: TGTGCCAGCAGCCCCGGGACTAGCGGGAGAGAGGAGACAGATACGCAGTATTTT; cdr3_aa: CASSPGTSGREETDTQYF
clone_size: -; cdr3_length: 15; j_call: TRBJ2-1; v_call: TRBV12-5; d_call: -; cdr3_nt: TGTGCTAGTGGTTCAGACAGGTTTAGACACAATGAGCAGTTCTTC; cdr3_aa: CASGSDRFRHNEQFF
clone_size: -; cdr3_length: 15; j_call: TRBJ2-7; v_call: TRBV5-4; d_call: TRBD2; cdr3_nt: TGTGCCAGCAGCAAAAGCGGGAGGAATCCCTACGAGCAGTACTTC; cdr3_aa: CASSKSGRNPYEQYF
clone_size: -; cdr3_length: 17; j_call: TRBJ1-4; v_call: TRBV27; d_call: -; cdr3_nt: TGTGCCAGCAGTCTAAAGGCCTCTGGCAGGGTCTCTGAAAAACTGTTTTTT; cdr3_aa: CASSLKASGRVSEKLFF
clone_size: -; cdr3_length: 16; j_call: TRBJ1-3; v_call: TRBV10-3; d_call: TRBD1; cdr3_nt: TGTGCCATCGGTAACCGGGACAGCAGACCTGGAAACACCATATATTTT; cdr3_aa: CAIGNRDSRPGNTIYF
clone_size: -; cdr3_length: 16; j_call: TRBJ2-3; v_call: TRBV5-4; d_call: TRBD1; cdr3_nt: TGTGCCAGCAGCTTGGTGGACAGGGGGCGGTCAGATACGCAGTATTTT; cdr3_aa: CASSLVDRGRSDTQYF
clone_size: -; cdr3_length: 18; j_call: TRBJ2-7; v_call: TRBV15; d_call: TRBD2; cdr3_nt: TGTGCCACCAGCAGAACTAGCGGGAGTGCCCGTTGTCCGTACGAGCAGTACTTC; cdr3_aa: CATSRTSGSARCPYEQYF
clone_size: -; cdr3_length: 17; j_call: TRBJ1-2; v_call: TRBV19; d_call: -; cdr3_nt: TGTGCCAGTAGTATAGACAACAGGTCAGTCTCCAACTATGGCTACACCTTC; cdr3_aa: CASSIDNRSVSNYGYTF
clone_size: -; cdr3_length: 10; j_call: TRBJ2-7; v_call: TRBV20-1; d_call: -; cdr3_nt: TGCAGTGCTAGAGGGCAGGAGCAGTACTTC; cdr3_aa: CSARGQEQYF
clone_size: -; cdr3_length: 18; j_call: TRBJ1-4; v_call: TRBV19; d_call: TRBD1; cdr3_nt: TGTGCCAGTACCTCAAACCGGGACAGGGGGAAGAGTAGGGAAAAACTGTTTTTT; cdr3_aa: CASTSNRDRGKSREKLFF
clone_size: -; cdr3_length: 17; j_call: TRBJ2-7; v_call: TRBV11-2; d_call: TRBD2; cdr3_nt: TGTGCCAGCAGCTTAGAGGGCCGTAGCGGGAAGGTCCACGAGCAGTACTTC; cdr3_aa: CASSLEGRSGKVHEQYF
clone_size: -; cdr3_length: 20; j_call: TRBJ2-2; v_call: TRBV4-1; d_call: TRBD2; cdr3_nt: TGCGCCAGCAGCCAAGATAGGGGGACTAGCGGGATGAGTATCACCGGGGAGCTGTTTTTT; cdr3_aa: CASSQDRGTSGMSITGELFF
clone_size: -; cdr3_length: 16; j_call: TRBJ1-4; v_call: TRBV28; d_call: TRBD1; cdr3_nt: TGTGCCAGCAGTCGCGGACAGGGGGACATGGGTGAAAAACTGTTTTTT; cdr3_aa: CASSRGQGDMGEKLFF
clone_size: -; cdr3_length: 14; j_call: TRBJ2-7; v_call: TRBV30; d_call: TRBD1; cdr3_nt: TGTGCCTGGAGGGACCGGGACAGCTCCTACGAGCAGTACTTC; cdr3_aa: CAWRDRDSSYEQYF
clone_size: -; cdr3_length: 18; j_call: TRBJ1-6; v_call: TRBV4-3; d_call: -; cdr3_nt: TGCGCCAGCAGCCAAGATCCGCACAAGGGGGCCTATAATTCACCCCTCCACTTT; cdr3_aa: CASSQDPHKGAYNSPLHF
clone_size: -; cdr3_length: 18; j_call: TRBJ2-3; v_call: TRBV27; d_call: TRBD2; cdr3_nt: TGTGCCAGCAGCCCCAGGGAGCGGGAGGGCCCTCGAACAGATACGCAGTATTTT; cdr3_aa: CASSPREREGPRTDTQYF
clone_size: -; cdr3_length: 14; j_call: TRBJ2-7; v_call: TRBV5-1; d_call: -; cdr3_nt: TGCGCCAGCAGCTTGGAAGGGAGGTCCTACGAGCAGTACTTC; cdr3_aa: CASSLEGRSYEQYF
clone_size: -; cdr3_length: 14; j_call: TRBJ2-7; v_call: TRBV27; d_call: -; cdr3_nt: TGTGCCAGCAGTCCTGGTGGGGGGACCTACGAGCAGTACTTC; cdr3_aa: CASSPGGGTYEQYF
clone_size: -; cdr3_length: 14; j_call: TRBJ1-5; v_call: TRBV6-5; d_call: -; cdr3_nt: TGTGCCAGCAGTGGTAAAACAGGGAACCAGCCCCAGCATTTT; cdr3_aa: CASSGKTGNQPQHF
clone_size: -; cdr3_length: 14; j_call: TRBJ1-1; v_call: TRBV29-1; d_call: TRBD1; cdr3_nt: TGCAGCGCTCGAGGGGCCAGGGGGCTCACTGAAGCTTTCTTT; cdr3_aa: CSARGARGLTEAFF
clone_size: -; cdr3_length: 17; j_call: TRBJ1-3; v_call: TRBV14; d_call: TRBD1; cdr3_nt: TGTGCCAGCAGTTCCGGGACAGCTACCTACTCTGGAAACACCATATATTTT; cdr3_aa: CASSSGTATYSGNTIYF
clone_size: -; cdr3_length: 14; j_call: TRBJ2-2; v_call: TRBV25-1; d_call: -; cdr3_nt: TGTGCCAGCAGGGCACAGGCTTACACCGGGGAGCTGTTTTTT; cdr3_aa: CASRAQAYTGELFF
clone_size: few; cdr3_length: 15; j_call: TRBJ2-2; v_call: TRBV7-2; d_call: -; cdr3_nt: TGTGCCAGCAGCTTAGCCGGGAAGGGCACCGGGGAGCTGTTTTTT; cdr3_aa: CASSLAGKGTGELFF
clone_size: few; cdr3_length: 16; j_call: TRBJ1-5; v_call: TRBV4-2; d_call: TRBD1; cdr3_nt: TGTGCCAGCAGCCAAGGAGGGGCAGGGGGTAAGGAGCCCCAGCATTTT; cdr3_aa: CASSQGGAGGKEPQHF
clone_size: few; cdr3_length: 16; j_call: TRBJ1-4; v_call: TRBV10-3; d_call: TRBD1; cdr3_nt: TGTGCCATCAGTGAGTCCGGAAACAGGGGGCCTGAAAAACTGTTTTTT; cdr3_aa: CAISESGNRGPEKLFF
clone_size: -; cdr3_length: 12; j_call: TRBJ1-6; v_call: TRBV30; d_call: TRBD1; cdr3_nt: TGTGCCTGGGGACAGGGGAGTGGTCCCCTCCACTTT; cdr3_aa: CAWGQGSGPLHF
clone_size: once; cdr3_length: 18; j_call: TRBJ2-7; v_call: TRBV27; d_call: -; cdr3_nt: TGTGCCAGCAGTCCCCTACTATTGCCAACACGTTCCTCCTACGAGCAGTACTTC; cdr3_aa: CASSPLLLPTRSSYEQYF
clone_size: -; cdr3_length: 20; j_call: TRBJ2-7; v_call: TRBV15; d_call: TRBD1; cdr3_nt: TGTGCCACCAGCAGAGACCCCGAGGAGACAGGGGTGAGTTGGCAGTACGAGCAGTACTTC; cdr3_aa: CATSRDPEETGVSWQYEQYF
clone_size: -; cdr3_length: 17; j_call: TRBJ2-1; v_call: TRBV7-8; d_call: -; cdr3_nt: TGTGCCAGCAGCTTAGTTCCCTACCCGAGCTCCTACAATGAGCAGTTCTTC; cdr3_aa: CASSLVPYPSSYNEQFF
clone_size: once; cdr3_length: 17; j_call: TRBJ2-4; v_call: TRBV27; d_call: -; cdr3_nt: TGTGCCAGCAGTCCCCGACAGACCTCAAGGGCCAAAAACATTCAGTACTTC; cdr3_aa: CASSPRQTSRAKNIQYF
clone_size: -; cdr3_length: 12; j_call: TRBJ1-5; v_call: TRBV28; d_call: -; cdr3_nt: TGTGCCAGCAGTTTACTCTATCAGCCCCAGCATTTT; cdr3_aa: CASSLLYQPQHF